This entry is about one TCR beta chain. No antigen is known for it. These data come from a study of post-analysis software for immune sequencing data. cDNA libraries for TCR beta contained unique molecular identifiers. MiXCR, run by TCRdb on the PCR reads, gives a single entry per CDR3 protein. This sample yields about 160,000 distinct CDR3 sequences, of which 35% to 40% are seen a single time; 25% to 35% belongs to the top ten. Whole-study findings and limits: Significantly lower normalized Chao1 diversity was found in patients with multiple sclerosis relative to controls. Roughly 5 TRBV segments (TRBV5-6, TRBV5-1 and TRBV20-1 among them) occurred more frequently in patients than in controls.

CDR3 length: 13 residues. This TCR was recovered from a girl aged 10-17 years with multiple sclerosis. This chain links TRBV12-3 or TRBV12-4 with TRBJ2-7; TRBD2 matches 8 bases. TRBJ2-5 explains the end of the DNA better; the J call may be wrong. The source material was blood, sampled after autologous hematopoietic stem cell transplantation. The CDR3 DNA sequence: TGTGCCAGCAGTTTCGGGGGGGAAGAGACCCAGTACTTC. This sequence encodes CASSFGGEETQYF.